One and the same sample provided the 21 T cell receptor beta chains below, sequenced in a study of T cells in localized non-small cell lung cancer. Here immunoSEQ multiplex PCR was the method, and the copy in TCRdb shows in-frame clones only, minus some. Altogether approximately 35,000 clones are present, approximately 90% being singletons, with the ten largest covering around 2.1%. This specimen consisted of peripheral blood, obtained before any cancer treatment. These receptors all stem from a female donor of 60 years or more with stage I lung adenocarcinoma.

The chain has TRBV15 and TRBJ2-7; D is tentatively TRBD1 or TRBD2 (6 bases each). With 0 bases removed from V and 3 bases from J, the gap between germline ends came to 15 bases. CDR1 is LNHNV, CDR2 YYDKDF, per germline (reference sequence). There are 16 residues in the CDR3. The CDR3 coding sequence is TGTGCCACCAGCAGAGATCAAGGGGGGCTACTCTACGAGCAGTACTTC. This translates into CATSRDQGGLLYEQYF.

This sequence joins TRBV27 and TRBJ1-5; D unclear. The CDR3 loop spans 13 amino acids. V lost 7 bases to trimming and J lost 0 bases, with 7 bases between them. The germline gives CDR1 MNHEY, CDR2 SMNVEV (reference sequence). The CDR3 DNA reads TGTGCCAGCACTCACGATAGCAATCAGCCCCAGCATTTT. Translated, it gives CASTHDSNQPQHF.

The rearrangement links TRBV18 to TRBJ1-5; weak D call: TRBD1 (5 bases). CDR1 and CDR2 from the germline V gene are KGHSH and LQKENI. This CDR3 has 14 amino acids. The ends were cut back, 0 bases at V and 6 bases at J, with 9 bases in the middle. The CDR3 protein is CASSPPGGTQPQHF. CDR3 nucleotides: TGTGCCAGCTCACCACCCGGGGGTACTCAGCCCCAGCATTTT. The whole variable domain, remainder taken from reference TRBV18 and TRBJ1-5, is NAGVMQNPRHLVRRRGQEARLRCSPMKGHSHVYWYRQLPEEGLKFMVYLQKENIIDESGMPKERFSAEFPKEGPSILRIQQVVRGDSAAYFCASSPPGGTQPQHFGDGTRLSIL.

This rearrangement joins TRBV14 to TRBJ1-1; perhaps TRBD1 as D (5 bases). Between the trimmed V and J ends, which lost 0 bases and 3 bases, there was a span of 8 bases. The germline gives CDR1 SGHDN, CDR2 FVKESK. The CDR3 spans 14 residues. The CDR3 sequence: CASSQDRVYTEAFF. The DNA for the CDR3 is TGTGCCAGCAGCCAAGACAGGGTTTACACTGAAGCTTTCTTT.

V and J are TRBV19 and TRBJ2-5, with D possibly TRBD2 on 5 matching bases. Per germline, CDR1 LNHDA and CDR2 SQIVND (reference sequence). The CDR3 totals 16 residues. Trimming cost V 1 base and J 4 bases, with 16 bases left between them. This chain's CDR3 is CASSIGGNYLRETQYF. The CDR3 DNA follows: TGTGCCAGTAGTATAGGAGGGAACTACTTGAGAGAGACCCAGTACTTC.

The J gene is TRBJ1-1, the V gene TRBV30; D is ambiguous. Germline lookup yields CDR1 GTSNPN and CDR2 SVGIG (reference sequence). The length of the CDR3 is 14 residues. V was pared by 1 base and J by 4 bases, with 13 bases between. CDR3 region: CAWSGPSQRTEAFF. CDR3 nucleotide sequence: TGTGCCTGGAGTGGACCGTCCCAGCGCACTGAAGCTTTCTTT.

The rearrangement uses TRBV23-1 and TRBJ2-7; D remains ambiguous. TRBV23-1 is marked as an open reading frame, function uncertain. There are 11 residues in the CDR3. V lost 4 bases and J 7 bases, leaving 8 bases between the germline ends. The CDR3 nucleotides read TGCGCCAGCAGTCTAAGAAGGGAGCAGTACTTC. It translates to CASSLRREQYF.

The CDR3 here is CASGILGGVETQYF. CDR3 DNA sequence: TGTGCCAGCGGGATCCTCGGGGGCGTGGAGACCCAGTACTTC. The chain combines TRBV6-5 with TRBJ2-5; D is perhaps TRBD1 or TRBD2 (6 bases each). Germline V gives CDR1 MNHEY, CDR2 SVGAGI. The CDR3 spans 14 residues. Trimming cost V 8 bases and J 5 bases, with 18 bases left between them.

The J gene is TRBJ1-1, the V gene TRBV29-1, with TRBD1 matching 8 bases. CDR3 length: 14 amino acids. The germline V gene has CDR1 SQVTM and CDR2 ANQGSEA. Trimming took 1 base from V and 3 from J; bases not matched to a gene: 4. CDR3 sequence (DNA): TGCAGCGTTGAAGCTGAGACAGGGGACACTGAAGCTTTCTTT. Translation: CSVEAETGDTEAFF.

This clone has more than one count but fewer than ten. V gene TRBV19 combines with J gene TRBJ1-6; 8 bases are shared with TRBD1. V shed 6 bases and J 10 bases; nucleotides not matched to a gene: 8. CDR1 LNHDA and CDR2 SQIVND come from the germline V gene (reference sequence). The CDR3 loop spans 14 amino acids. The CDR3 loop is CASSDLPGGSPLHF. The DNA of the CDR3 is TGTGCCAGTAGCGACCTTCCAGGGGGCTCACCCCTCCACTTT.

V usage is TRBV12-5 and J usage is TRBJ2-1; D gene uncertain. Germline V lookup: CDR1 LGHNT, CDR2 FRNRAP. Between the trimmed V and J ends, which lost 0 bases and 1 base, there was a span of 13 bases. The length of the CDR3 is 17 residues. The CDR3 here is CASGLVGFARSYNEQFF. As DNA, the CDR3 is TGTGCTAGTGGTTTGGTAGGGTTTGCTAGATCCTACAATGAGCAGTTCTTC.

The rearrangement joins TRBV6-6 to TRBJ2-1; 10 positions match TRBD2. CDR3 length: 15 amino acids. J lost 4 bases, V lost 2 bases, and 2 bases had no gene match. Germline V gives CDR1 MNHNY, CDR2 SVGAGI (reference sequence). The CDR3 loop reads CASSYASGGYNEQFF. DNA of the CDR3: TGTGCCAGCAGTTACGCTAGCGGGGGTTACAATGAGCAGTTCTTC.

CDR3 protein: CASSPLTGSDTGELFF. CDR3 in DNA: TGTGCCAGCAGCCCCTTGACAGGGTCGGACACCGGGGAGCTGTTTTTT. V is TRBV5-6 and J is TRBJ2-2; 7 nucleotides line up with TRBD1. Germline V gene lookup returns CDR1 SGHDT and CDR2 YYEEEE. This CDR3 is built from 16 residues. Trimming at V came to 4 bases and at J to 3 bases, leaving 9 bases not matched to a gene.

The chain is built from TRBV6-6 and TRBJ1-1; D might be TRBD1 (6 bases). CDR3 size: 11 residues. CDR1 MNHNY and CDR2 SVGAGI come from the germline V gene (reference sequence). Trimming removed 6 bases from V and 5 bases from J, with 7 bases in between. The CDR3 is CASRQGTEAFF. In DNA, the CDR3 is TGTGCCAGCAGACAGGGAACTGAAGCTTTCTTT.

This clone showed up just once. V is TRBV28 and J is TRBJ1-5; 9 bases map to TRBD1. V shed 4 bases and J 6 bases; nucleotides not matched to a gene: 10. The CDR3 sequence is 16 residues long. CDR1 MDHEN and CDR2 SYDVKM come from the germline V gene. Here the CDR3 reads CASSSGQGSRSQPQHF. The DNA of the CDR3 is TGTGCCAGCAGTTCAGGACAGGGGAGCAGGTCTCAGCCCCAGCATTTT.

This rearrangement joins TRBV6-5 to TRBJ1-2; no reliable D call. CDR3 length: 15 amino acids. Trimming removed 5 bases at V and 0 bases at J, with 13 bases between. Germline lookup yields CDR1 MNHEY and CDR2 SVGAGI. CDR3 sequence reads: CASSPRPTSNYGYTF. The CDR3 DNA is TGTGCCAGCAGTCCCCGCCCTACCTCTAACTATGGCTACACCTTC.

The chain carries TRBV19 and TRBJ1-5; D is undetermined. Trimming shortened V by 3 bases and J by 0 bases, and 18 bases separated the two germline ends. Germline loops: CDR1 LNHDA, CDR2 SQIVND (reference sequence). The length of the CDR3 is 18 residues. CDR3 in amino acids: CASSIGGRSGNSNQPQHF. Here the CDR3 DNA reads TGTGCCAGTAGTATCGGTGGCCGCTCGGGCAATAGCAATCAGCCCCAGCATTTT.

This clone has more than one count but fewer than ten. This chain joins TRBV9 and TRBJ1-4; TRBD1 aligns across 8 bases. With 4 bases clipped from V and 6 bases from J, the junction kept 8 bases outside the gene matches. There are 15 residues in the CDR3. Germline V CDR1 and CDR2: SGDLS, YYNGEE. CDR3 in DNA: TGTGCCAGCAGCAGCTCAGGGGGCGACGATGAAAAACTGTTTTTT. It codes for CASSSSGGDDEKLFF.

The rearrangement links TRBV10-3 to TRBJ2-4; D gene uncertain. This CDR3 is built from 14 residues. CDR1 ENHRY and CDR2 SYGVKD come from the germline V gene. V shed 2 bases and J shed 6 bases, with 11 bases lying between them. The CDR3 loop is CAISEGQLGNIQYF. As DNA, the CDR3 is TGTGCCATCAGTGAGGGGCAGCTTGGAAACATTCAGTACTTC.

Only one count was recorded for this clone. V is TRBV29-1 and J is TRBJ1-1, with a possible D match to TRBD1 (5 bases). With 2 bases removed from V and 8 bases from J, the gap between germline ends came to 12 bases. From germline, CDR1 is SQVTM and CDR2 ANQGSEA. There are 12 residues in the CDR3. CDR3 coding DNA: TGCAGCGTTGAAATGTGGGGACGAGAAGCTTTCTTT. Encoded protein: CSVEMWGREAFF.

CDR3 bases: TGTGCCAGCAGCGTTGGCCAGGTTAATGAAAAACTGTTTTTT. Its protein is CASSVGQVNEKLFF. This chain links TRBV9 with TRBJ1-4; D remains unclear. The CDR3 is made up of 14 amino acids. CDR1 and CDR2 from the germline V gene are SGDLS and YYNGEE. V shed 2 bases and J shed 4 bases, with 9 bases lying between them.